This record looks at one TCR beta chain sequence and its context. Its cognate antigen is unknown. Each sorted subset replicate got 200 ng genomic DNA, around 29,000 genomes. The repertoire was sequenced with immunoSEQ multiplex PCR; TCRdb's copy has only in-frame clones and lacks some. The sample carries 1.4 million to 1.5 million clones, around 95% recorded once. These data come from a study of shared clonotypes between healthy human individuals. Study-level information: Three plates were used per donor for CD4 naive, three for CD4 memory, two for CD8 naive and one for CD8 memory. Study-wide results and limits: Large sequencing depth failed to make sorted-subset sequencing complete, rarefaction showed.

Germline CDR1 and CDR2: MDHEN and SYDVKM. The CDR3 is 14 amino acids. Trimming removed 3 bases at V and 11 bases at J, with 17 bases between. The sequenced material came from naive CD4+ T cells sorted from blood. Sample subset: CD45RA+ positively selected. This TCR was sampled from a man under 40 in good health. V usage is TRBV28 and J usage is TRBJ2-1; maybe TRBD2 (5 bases). For the CDR3, the DNA is TGTGCCAGCAGTTTTCCGGACTTATCCCTCCAGCAGTTCTTC. This encodes CASSFPDLSLQQFF.